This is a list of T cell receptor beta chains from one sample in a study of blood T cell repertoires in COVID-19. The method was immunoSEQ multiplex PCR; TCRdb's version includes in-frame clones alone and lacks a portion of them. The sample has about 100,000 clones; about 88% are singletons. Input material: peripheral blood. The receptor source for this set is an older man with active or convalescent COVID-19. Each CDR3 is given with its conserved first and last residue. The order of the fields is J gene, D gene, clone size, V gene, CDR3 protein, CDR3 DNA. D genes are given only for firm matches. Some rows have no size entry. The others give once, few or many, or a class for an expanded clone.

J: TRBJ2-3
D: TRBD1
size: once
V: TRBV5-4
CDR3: CASSSGDRGRDTQYF
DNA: TGTGCCAGCAGCTCCGGGGACAGGGGGCGGGATACGCAGTATTTT

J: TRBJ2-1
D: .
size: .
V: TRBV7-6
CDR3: CASSLTLQKAGRGHNEQFF
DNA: TGTGCCAGCAGCTTAACTCTTCAGAAGGCGGGACGAGGCCACAATGAGCAGTTCTTC

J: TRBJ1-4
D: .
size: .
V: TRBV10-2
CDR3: CASTTREGTTNEKLFF
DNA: TGCGCCAGCACCACGAGGGAGGGGACAACTAATGAAAAACTGTTTTTT

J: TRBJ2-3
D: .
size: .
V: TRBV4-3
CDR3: CASSHIRLDTDTQYF
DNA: TGCGCCAGCAGCCATATCCGACTAGACACAGATACGCAGTATTTT

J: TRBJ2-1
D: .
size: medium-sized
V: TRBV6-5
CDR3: CASSYSRSHEQFF
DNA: TGTGCCAGCAGTTACTCGAGGTCTCATGAGCAGTTCTTC

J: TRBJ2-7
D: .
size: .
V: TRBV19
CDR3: CASSIRESSYEQYF
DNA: TGTGCCAGTAGTATCCGGGAGTCCTCCTACGAGCAGTACTTC

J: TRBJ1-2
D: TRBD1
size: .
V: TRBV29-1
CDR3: CSVAQTGGEGYTF
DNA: TGCAGCGTTGCCCAGACAGGGGGAGAAGGCTACACCTTC

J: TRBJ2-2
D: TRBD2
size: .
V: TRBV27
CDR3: CASSLSLRGIGTGELFF
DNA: TGTGCCAGCAGTTTATCGCTGCGGGGGATAGGCACCGGGGAGCTGTTTTTT

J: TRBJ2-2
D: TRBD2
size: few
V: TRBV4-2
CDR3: CASSQLLAGYSAPLDTGELFF
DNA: TGTGCCAGCAGCCAACTACTAGCGGGATACTCAGCCCCGTTGGACACCGGGGAGCTGTTTTTT

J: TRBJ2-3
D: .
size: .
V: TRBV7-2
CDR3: CASSTRQGGTGTQYF
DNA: TGTGCCAGCAGCACCCGACAGGGAGGCACAGGTACGCAGTATTTT

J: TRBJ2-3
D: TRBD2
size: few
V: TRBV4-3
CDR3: CASSHSLAPTDTQYF
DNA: TGCGCCAGCAGCCATTCACTAGCGCCCACAGATACGCAGTATTTT

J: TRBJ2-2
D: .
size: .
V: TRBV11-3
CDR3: CASSFRGGTGELFF
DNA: TGTGCCAGCAGCTTCAGGGGAGGGACCGGGGAGCTGTTTTTT

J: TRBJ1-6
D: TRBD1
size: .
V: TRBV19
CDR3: CASRTWSTGVNSPLHF
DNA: TGTGCCAGTAGAACTTGGTCGACAGGGGTTAATTCACCCCTCCACTTT

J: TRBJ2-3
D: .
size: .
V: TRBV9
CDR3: CASSARLAFDTQYF
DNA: TGTGCCAGCAGCGCACGACTGGCTTTTGATACGCAGTATTTT

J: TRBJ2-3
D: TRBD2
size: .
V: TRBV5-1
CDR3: CASSLARASGTYTDTQYF
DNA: TGCGCCAGCAGCTTGGCCAGGGCTAGCGGGACCTACACAGATACGCAGTATTTT

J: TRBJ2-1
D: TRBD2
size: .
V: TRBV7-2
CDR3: CASSLGLAGVYNEQFF
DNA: TGTGCCAGCAGCTTAGGACTAGCGGGAGTGTACAATGAGCAGTTCTTC

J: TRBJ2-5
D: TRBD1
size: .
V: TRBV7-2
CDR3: CASSLLWGQQETQYF
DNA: TGTGCCAGCAGCTTACTTTGGGGACAGCAAGAGACCCAGTACTTC

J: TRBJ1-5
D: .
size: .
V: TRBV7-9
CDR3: CASSSRGQPQHF
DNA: TGTGCCAGCAGCTCCAGGGGTCAGCCCCAGCATTTT

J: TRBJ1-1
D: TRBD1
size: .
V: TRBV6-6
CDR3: CATKGTDFTEAFF
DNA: TGTGCCACCAAGGGGACAGACTTCACTGAAGCTTTCTTT

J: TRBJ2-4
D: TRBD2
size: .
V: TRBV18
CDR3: CASSPLQAGGPLSIQYF
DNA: TGTGCCAGCTCACCATTGCAGGCGGGAGGGCCGCTTAGCATTCAGTACTTC

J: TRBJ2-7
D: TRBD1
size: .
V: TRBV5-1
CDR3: CASSFVTGAYEQYF
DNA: TGCGCCAGCAGCTTCGTGACAGGGGCCTACGAGCAGTACTTC

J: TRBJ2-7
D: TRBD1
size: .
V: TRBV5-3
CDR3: CASPEDRTCYEQYF
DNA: TGTGCCAGCCCGGAGGACAGGACTTGCTACGAGCAGTACTTC

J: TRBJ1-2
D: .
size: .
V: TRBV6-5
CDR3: CASLGALYYGYTF
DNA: TGTGCCAGCTTAGGAGCCTTATATTATGGCTACACCTTC

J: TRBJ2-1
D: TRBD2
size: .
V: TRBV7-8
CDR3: CASSLALWLAGGVNEQFF
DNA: TGTGCCAGCAGCTTAGCTTTATGGCTAGCGGGAGGGGTTAATGAGCAGTTCTTC

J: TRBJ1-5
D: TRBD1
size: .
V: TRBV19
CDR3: CASTSDRVRPQHF
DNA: TGTGCCAGTACCTCGGACAGGGTAAGGCCCCAGCATTTT

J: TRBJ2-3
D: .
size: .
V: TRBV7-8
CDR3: CASSPFRWLTASTDTQYF
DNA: TGTGCCAGCAGCCCCTTCAGGTGGCTAACTGCTAGCACAGATACGCAGTATTTT

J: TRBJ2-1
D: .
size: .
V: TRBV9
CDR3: CASSALTPTPYNEQFF
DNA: TGTGCCAGCAGCGCGCTCACTCCTACGCCTTACAATGAGCAGTTCTTC

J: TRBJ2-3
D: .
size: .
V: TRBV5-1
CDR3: CASSMTSADTQYF
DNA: TGCGCCAGCAGCATGACTAGTGCAGATACGCAGTATTTT

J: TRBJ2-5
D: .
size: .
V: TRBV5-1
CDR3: CASSAQGGGQETQYF
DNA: TGCGCCAGCAGCGCACAGGGTGGTGGACAAGAGACCCAGTACTTC

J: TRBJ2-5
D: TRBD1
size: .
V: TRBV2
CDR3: CASSTQGQGLETQYF
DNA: TGTGCCAGCAGTACGCAGGGACAGGGTTTGGAGACCCAGTACTTC

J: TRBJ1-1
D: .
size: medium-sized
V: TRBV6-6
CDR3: CASSYDTFEAFF
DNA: TGTGCCAGCAGTTACGATACTTTCGAGGCTTTCTTT

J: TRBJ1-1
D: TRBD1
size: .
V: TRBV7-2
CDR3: CASSLVGTDTEAFF
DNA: TGTGCCAGCAGCTTAGTTGGGACAGACACTGAAGCTTTCTTT

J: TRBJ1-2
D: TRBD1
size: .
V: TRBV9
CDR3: CASSPRQGATTNYGYTF
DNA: TGTGCCAGCAGCCCTCGCCAGGGGGCGACCACTAACTATGGCTACACCTTC

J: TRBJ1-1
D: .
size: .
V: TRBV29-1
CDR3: CSVHPGLEAEAFF
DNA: TGCAGCGTCCATCCAGGGTTGGAAGCTGAAGCTTTCTTT

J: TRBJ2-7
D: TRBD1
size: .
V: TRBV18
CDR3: CASSPPGQGAGEQYF
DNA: TGTGCCAGCTCACCACCGGGACAGGGGGCGGGCGAGCAGTACTTC